This T cell receptor (beta chain) was captured in a study of cytomegalovirus exposure and HLA in healthy donors. Germline CDR1 is SGHDT and CDR2 is YYEEEE. The CDR3 is made up of 12 amino acids. V dropped 3 bases and J dropped 11 bases, with 14 bases sitting between them. Some clones are missing from TCRdb's copy, which holds only in-frame ones; the method was immunoSEQ multiplex PCR. The top ten clones hold 1.4% to 1.5% of a sample with some 140,000 clones, 80% to 90% of them seen once. As regards this clone: Its antigen remains unidentified.

Study-wide findings and caveats: The study flagged approximately 180 TCR beta chains as cytomegalovirus-associated. Under in vitro conditions, a few CMV-associated chains were confirmed as specific for CMV antigens.

The gene calls are TRBV5-6 and TRBJ1-1, with D possibly being TRBD1 (5 bases). This receptor was taken from a woman aged 25 to 45 in good health and CMV-seronegative. The sequenced sample was PBMCs. This CDR3 reads CASSSPTGWAFF. The CDR3 nucleotides read TGTGCCAGCAGCTCCCCCACAGGTTGGGCTTTCTTT.